This T cell receptor (beta chain) was sequenced in a study of immune heterogeneity within non-small cell lung tumors. Study-level points and caveats: Different tumor locations in one patient shared dominant CDR3 beta clonotypes yet harbored unique high-frequency clones.

With 32 V and 13 J primers, multiplex PCR amplified the TCR beta CDR3. TCRdb recomputed calls from the multiplex PCR reads with MiXCR, one row per CDR3 protein. The sample gives approximately 3,000 distinct CDR3 sequences, 20% to 30% of which show up once; about 17% is in the top ten. This clonotype is classed as medium-sized (0.01 to 0.1%). Its matching antigen is unknown. Germline loops: CDR1 MDHEN, CDR2 SYDVKM. CDR3 length: 15 amino acids. V lost 3 bases, J lost 7 bases, and 15 bases lay in between. Per sample, 600 ng of bulk tumor genomic DNA was the template used. During surgery, several far-apart biopsies were obtained from every primary tumor. Patients underwent curative surgery for non-small cell lung cancer (untreated and newly diagnosed).

V and J are TRBV28 and TRBJ1-4; D unresolved. The sequence was obtained from a female donor with non-small cell lung cancer. Sequenced material: lung tumor tissue. The CDR3 nucleotides are TGTGCCAGCAGTTTTCGGGCCCATAAGCGTGAAAAACTGTTTTTT. Amino acid sequence: CASSFRAHKREKLFF.